The 9 T cell receptor beta chains below come from one sample, sequenced in a study of response to subunit inactivated influenza vaccine. TCRdb processed the RT-PCR reads anew with MiXCR; each CDR3 protein has one entry. Seen here are some 500,000 distinct CDR3 sequences, around 25% observed once, and the top ten hold approximately 2%. Specimen: CD4+ T cells sorted from PBMCs, collected around 5 days after vaccination. Every receptor here comes from a man between 50 and 59 years old who received an inactivated influenza vaccine.

The gene calls are TRBV29-1 and TRBJ2-3, with D tentatively TRBD1 or TRBD2 (5 bases each). The CDR3 contains 13 residues. Per germline, CDR1 SQVTM and CDR2 ANQGSEA. Trimming shortened V by 4 bases and J by 1 base, and 9 bases separated the two germline ends. Here the CDR3 DNA reads TGCAGCGTTGGGTGGGGACGCACAGATACGCAGTATTTT. Translating gives CSVGWGRTDTQYF.

The genes are TRBV7-2 and TRBJ2-1, with 9 bases aligning to TRBD1. Per the germline V gene, CDR1 is SGHTA and CDR2 is FQGNSA. This CDR3 is 15 amino acids long. Germline trimming cut 0 bases from V and 6 bases from J; bases unmatched to any gene: 3. The CDR3 sequence is CASSLAGTGFNEQFF. In DNA form, the CDR3 reads TGTGCCAGCAGCTTAGCCGGGACAGGGTTCAATGAGCAGTTCTTC.

The rearrangement joins TRBV5-1 to TRBJ1-1; tentatively, D is TRBD1 (6 bases). The V and J ends lost 0 bases and 7 bases respectively, with 13 bases between them. Germline V lookup: CDR1 SGHRS, CDR2 YFSETQ. The CDR3 runs 14 residues. The CDR3 nucleotides are TGCGCCAGCAGCTTGGTTGCGGGGGCTGTTGAAGCTTTCTTT. It encodes CASSLVAGAVEAFF. Variable domain in full (rest from reference TRBV5-1 and TRBJ1-1): KAGVTQTPRYLIKTRGQQVTLSCSPISGHRSVSWYQQTPGQGLQFLFEYFSETQRNKGNFPGRFSGRQFSNSRSEMNVSTLELGDSALYLCASSLVAGAVEAFFGQGTRLTVV.

The chain is built from TRBV11-3 and TRBJ2-1; 9 bases line up with TRBD2. J was trimmed by 5 bases and V by 0 bases; bases with no gene match: 5. Germline assignment: CDR1 SGHNT and CDR2 YENEEA. The CDR3 totals 16 residues. DNA of the CDR3: TGTGCCAGCAGCTTAGAGGCTAGCGGGATGCACAATGAGCAGTTCTTC. Protein sequence: CASSLEASGMHNEQFF.

This clonotype was observed at least ten times. V gene TRBV20-1 combines with J gene TRBJ2-7, with D maybe TRBD2 (6 bases). CDR1 DFQATT and CDR2 SNEGSKA come from the germline V gene (reference sequence). This CDR3 is built from 15 residues. Deletions cut 3 bases from V and 2 bases from J, with 17 bases between. CDR3 coding DNA: TGCAGTGCTAGCCAACGGGAGTCATCGACCTACGAGCAGTACTTC. Protein: CSASQRESSTYEQYF.

This clonotype was counted only a few times. The chain carries TRBV7-2 and TRBJ2-7; D gene unclear. In germline, CDR1 is SGHTA, CDR2 FQGNSA. The CDR3 runs 15 residues. Between the trimmed V and J ends, which lost 5 bases and 0 bases, there was a span of 14 bases. Here the CDR3 reads CASSTTGVLSYEQYF. CDR3 nucleotides: TGTGCCAGCAGCACGACTGGGGTCCTCTCCTACGAGCAGTACTTC.

The rearrangement joins TRBV5-1 to TRBJ2-1, with D maybe TRBD2 (6 bases). This CDR3 contains 16 residues. Germline values: CDR1 SGHRS, CDR2 YFSETQ. Trimming took off 0 bases at V and 1 base at J, with 11 bases between the two ends. In nucleotides, the CDR3 is TGCGCCAGCAGCTTGGCCGGCGGGACTTCCTACAATGAGCAGTTCTTC. It yields the protein CASSLAGGTSYNEQFF. Using reference TRBV5-1 and TRBJ2-1 for the parts outside the CDR3, the full variable domain is KAGVTQTPRYLIKTRGQQVTLSCSPISGHRSVSWYQQTPGQGLQFLFEYFSETQRNKGNFPGRFSGRQFSNSRSEMNVSTLELGDSALYLCASSLAGGTSYNEQFFGPGTRLTVL.

The chain carries TRBV9 and TRBJ2-3; perhaps TRBD1 as D (5 bases). The CDR3 spans 16 residues. Trimming left V 2 bases short and J 1 base short, with 14 bases between. The germline CDR1 and CDR2 sequences are SGDLS and YYNGEE. The CDR3 here is CASSVLGAMGTDTQYF. The CDR3 DNA follows: TGTGCCAGCAGCGTTTTAGGGGCAATGGGCACAGATACGCAGTATTTT.

This clonotype was counted between two and nine times. The chain has TRBV6-1 and TRBJ2-6, with 11 bases fitting TRBD1. The germline V gene encodes CDR1 MNHNS and CDR2 SASEGT. The CDR3 totals 18 residues. J lost 0 bases, V lost 5 bases, and 6 bases had no gene match. The DNA for the CDR3 is TGTGCCAGCAGTCGGGACAGGGGGACTCCCTCTGGGGCCAACGTCCTGACTTTC. Amino acid sequence: CASSRDRGTPSGANVLTF.